This T cell receptor beta chain was sequenced in a study of tumor-infiltrating lymphocytes in localized non-small cell lung cancer. The V end lost 0 bases, the J end lost 1 base, and 4 bases lay between the germline ends. CDR3 length: 13 residues. Germline CDR1 reads KGHSH; CDR2 reads LQKENI. Study-level findings and limits: TCRbeta sequencing showed higher T cell infiltration in tumors than uninvolved lung.

Data came from immunoSEQ multiplex PCR; TCRdb stores just in-frame clones and leaves some out. The sample lists 10,000 to 13,000 clones, approximately 83% seen once, with roughly 8% in the top ten. A remark on this clone: Its specificity is unknown.

The sequencing sample was made of uninvolved lung tissue not adjacent to the tumor. This chain links TRBV18 with TRBJ2-7; no clear D. This receptor was obtained from a human donor with non-small cell lung cancer. CDR3 nucleotides: TGTGCCAGCTCACCACCAGATTCCTACGAGCAGTACTTC. This sequence encodes CASSPPDSYEQYF.